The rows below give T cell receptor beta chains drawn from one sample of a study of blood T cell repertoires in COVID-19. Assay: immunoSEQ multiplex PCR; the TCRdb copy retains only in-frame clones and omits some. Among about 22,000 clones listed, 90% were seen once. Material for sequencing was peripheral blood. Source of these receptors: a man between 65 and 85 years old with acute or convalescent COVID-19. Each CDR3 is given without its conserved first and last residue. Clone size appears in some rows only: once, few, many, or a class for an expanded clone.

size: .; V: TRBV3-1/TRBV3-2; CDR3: ASSQDALVVDTQY
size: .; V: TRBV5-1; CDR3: ASSLDSGRSGDEQY
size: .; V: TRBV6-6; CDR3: ASTNTIGQGIGGYT
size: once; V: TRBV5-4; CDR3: ASSLAQGSSGNTIY
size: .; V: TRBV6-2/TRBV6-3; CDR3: ASSYMTSGANEQF
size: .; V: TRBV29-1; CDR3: SVATGVDQPQH
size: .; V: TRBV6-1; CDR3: ASSGPGLAGVTDTQY
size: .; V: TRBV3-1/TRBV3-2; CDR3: ASSLSTSGPYEQY
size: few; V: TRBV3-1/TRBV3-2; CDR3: ASSLRDRRPGELF
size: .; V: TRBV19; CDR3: ASSIRGRTGELF
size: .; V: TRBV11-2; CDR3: ASSLVQPH
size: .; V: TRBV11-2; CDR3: ASSRIARQLTYGYT
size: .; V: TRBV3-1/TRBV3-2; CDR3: ASSQVPGITEAF
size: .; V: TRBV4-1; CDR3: ASSQVGVRTDTQY
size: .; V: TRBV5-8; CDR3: ASSFKEKLF
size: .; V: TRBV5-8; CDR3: ASSLPSYYEQY
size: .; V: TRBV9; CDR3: ASSRRGGPSYNEQF
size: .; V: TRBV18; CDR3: ASSPPGGTDTQY
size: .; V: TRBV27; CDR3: ASRFRLTGNMNTEAF
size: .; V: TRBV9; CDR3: ASSGTPQGTQY
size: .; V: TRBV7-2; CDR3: ASSPDRDEKLF
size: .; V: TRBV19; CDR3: ASSPGLNEKLF
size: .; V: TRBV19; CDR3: ASSRGFEGYT
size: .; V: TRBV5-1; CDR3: ASSFGAAGANVLT